The following is a T cell receptor (beta chain) sequence with its context. Its antigen is not known. The data belong to a study of shared clonotypes between healthy human individuals. Germline values: CDR1 LGHNA, CDR2 YSLEER. Trimming shortened V by 1 base and J by 3 bases, and 10 bases separated the two germline ends. CDR3 size: 14 residues. Data came from immunoSEQ multiplex PCR; TCRdb stores just in-frame clones and leaves some out. The sample carries about 2.3 million clones, more than 85% recorded once. Findings and limits, study-wide: Between a handful of donors, naive CD4 clonotypes were shared at a level of around 4.9%. The researchers took only blood, and tissue repertoires probably look different.

The chain uses TRBV4-3 and TRBJ2-7; D is unresolved. Sequencing used naive CD4+ T cells from PBMCs. Subset reported: CD45RA+ positively selected. The receptor's source is a man aged 18 to 29 in good health. Some clones in this sample may be carry-over from other donors' samples. The DNA of the CDR3 is TGCGCCAGCAGCCAAGCCTCCCGAAACTACGAGCAGTACTTC. Its translation is CASSQASRNYEQYF.